This is a list of T cell receptor beta chains from one sample in a study of graft-versus-host responses after intestinal transplantation. The assay was immunoSEQ multiplex PCR, and TCRdb's table has in-frame clones only and misses some. Of more than 65,000 clones listed, around 82% were seen once; the top ten hold 0.39%. Their cognate antigens are unknown. Specimen: unstimulated CD4+ T cells sorted from spleen or lymph node cells, collected before transplant. All receptors derive from a human donor who was the organ donor for an intestinal transplant. CDR3s include the opening cysteine and the closing phenylalanine or tryptophan. D genes are given only for firm matches. Size tells how often a clone was seen (once, few, many) or the class of an expanded clone, and some rows leave it out.

j_gene: TRBJ1-2
d_gene: TRBD1
v_gene: TRBV28
abundance: NA
CDR3nt: TGTGCCAGCAGTTTAGGGCAGGGGGATGGCTACACCTTC
CDR3aa: CASSLGQGDGYTF

j_gene: TRBJ2-2
d_gene: NA
v_gene: TRBV5-4
abundance: NA
CDR3nt: TGTGCCAGCAGCTTCCCACGCTACCCGAACACCGGGGAGCTGTTTTTT
CDR3aa: CASSFPRYPNTGELFF

j_gene: TRBJ2-3
d_gene: NA
v_gene: TRBV7-9
abundance: few
CDR3nt: TGTGCCAGCAGCTTCGGGATGAGTGTTACGCAGTATTTT
CDR3aa: CASSFGMSVTQYF

j_gene: TRBJ1-5
d_gene: TRBD1
v_gene: TRBV5-4
abundance: NA
CDR3nt: TGTGCCAGCAGCTCCGGGACAGGAAACAATCAGCCCCAGCATTTT
CDR3aa: CASSSGTGNNQPQHF

j_gene: TRBJ1-2
d_gene: NA
v_gene: TRBV19
abundance: NA
CDR3nt: TGTGCCAGTAGTGCGCAGACAGGCCCTAACTATGGCTACACCTTC
CDR3aa: CASSAQTGPNYGYTF

j_gene: TRBJ2-4
d_gene: NA
v_gene: TRBV19
abundance: once
CDR3nt: TGTGCCAGTAGTATCTCGAACATTCAGTACTTC
CDR3aa: CASSISNIQYF

j_gene: TRBJ1-4
d_gene: NA
v_gene: TRBV28
abundance: NA
CDR3nt: TGTGCCAGCACCCAGGGGTCAACTAATGAAAAACTGTTTTTT
CDR3aa: CASTQGSTNEKLFF

j_gene: TRBJ1-1
d_gene: NA
v_gene: TRBV30
abundance: NA
CDR3nt: TGTGCCTGGAGTGACCCCGGGGGGGGGACTGAAGCTTTCTTT
CDR3aa: CAWSDPGGGTEAFF

j_gene: TRBJ2-3
d_gene: NA
v_gene: TRBV5-4
abundance: NA
CDR3nt: TGTGCCAGCAGCTCCTCCACAGGGCCCGTCGATACGCAGTATTTT
CDR3aa: CASSSSTGPVDTQYF

j_gene: TRBJ1-6
d_gene: TRBD1
v_gene: TRBV7-9
abundance: once
CDR3nt: TGTGCCAGCAGCCCGCAGGGGGCAGCGAATTCACCCCTCCACTTT
CDR3aa: CASSPQGAANSPLHF

j_gene: TRBJ1-4
d_gene: NA
v_gene: TRBV7-6
abundance: NA
CDR3nt: TGTGCCAGCAGCTTAGGAAGGGGTTCCCTTAATGAAAAACTGTTTTTT
CDR3aa: CASSLGRGSLNEKLFF

j_gene: TRBJ1-6
d_gene: TRBD1
v_gene: TRBV7-8
abundance: few
CDR3nt: TGTGCCAGCAGCCCTCGGATGGGACAGGGGGCAGAGTTT
CDR3aa: CASSPRMGQGAEF

j_gene: TRBJ2-3
d_gene: NA
v_gene: TRBV28
abundance: few
CDR3nt: TGTGCCAGCAGCAAGGGACTCCAAATGGATACGCAGTATTTT
CDR3aa: CASSKGLQMDTQYF

j_gene: TRBJ2-5
d_gene: NA
v_gene: TRBV7-3
abundance: NA
CDR3nt: TGTGCCAGCAGCTTATATCCCCAAGAGACCCAGTACTTC
CDR3aa: CASSLYPQETQYF

j_gene: TRBJ1-2
d_gene: TRBD1
v_gene: TRBV7-9
abundance: NA
CDR3nt: TGTGCCAGCAGTTGGACAGGGGGCGCGTATGGCTACACCTTC
CDR3aa: CASSWTGGAYGYTF

j_gene: TRBJ1-3
d_gene: NA
v_gene: TRBV7-2
abundance: NA
CDR3nt: TGTGCCAGCAGCCCTATCGGGTCTGGAAACACCATATATTTT
CDR3aa: CASSPIGSGNTIYF

j_gene: TRBJ1-1
d_gene: TRBD1
v_gene: TRBV19
abundance: NA
CDR3nt: TGTGCCAGTAGTGTCGCAGGGGGCCGACAGAGAGTGAACACTGAAGCTTTCTTT
CDR3aa: CASSVAGGRQRVNTEAFF

j_gene: TRBJ1-6
d_gene: NA
v_gene: TRBV30
abundance: NA
CDR3nt: TGTGCCTGGAGTGAGGGAGTACGTAATTCACCCCTCCACTTT
CDR3aa: CAWSEGVRNSPLHF

j_gene: TRBJ2-1
d_gene: TRBD2
v_gene: TRBV15
abundance: NA
CDR3nt: TGTGCCACCAGCAGAGGCGGGGGGGCCTACAATGAGCAGTTCTTC
CDR3aa: CATSRGGGAYNEQFF

j_gene: TRBJ1-4
d_gene: TRBD1
v_gene: TRBV7-9
abundance: NA
CDR3nt: TGTGCCAGCAGCTCGGGACAGACTAATGAAAAACTGTTTTTT
CDR3aa: CASSSGQTNEKLFF

j_gene: TRBJ2-5
d_gene: TRBD2
v_gene: TRBV6-5
abundance: NA
CDR3nt: TGTGCCAGCAGTTATACCCAGCGGGGGGTTTTTGAGACCCAGTACTTC
CDR3aa: CASSYTQRGVFETQYF

j_gene: TRBJ1-2
d_gene: NA
v_gene: TRBV7-9
abundance: NA
CDR3nt: TGTGCCAGCAGCTTTCCAGGGAAGGGTGGCTACACCTTC
CDR3aa: CASSFPGKGGYTF

j_gene: TRBJ2-1
d_gene: NA
v_gene: TRBV4-3
abundance: NA
CDR3nt: TGCGCCAGCAGCCAAGCGGTCGGGGGAGCGGTGTTTTACAATGAGCAGTTCTTC
CDR3aa: CASSQAVGGAVFYNEQFF

j_gene: TRBJ2-6
d_gene: NA
v_gene: TRBV5-1
abundance: NA
CDR3nt: TGCGCCAGCAGCCCCCTGACTGATTCTGGGGCCAACGTCCTGACTTTC
CDR3aa: CASSPLTDSGANVLTF

j_gene: TRBJ2-1
d_gene: TRBD2
v_gene: TRBV7-2
abundance: NA
CDR3nt: TGTGCCAGCAGCTCCGGCCGAGCGGGGGGGCCTTCCTACAATGAGCAGTTCTTC
CDR3aa: CASSSGRAGGPSYNEQFF

j_gene: TRBJ2-2
d_gene: NA
v_gene: TRBV9
abundance: once
CDR3nt: TGTGCCAGCAGCACTTCCGGGACTCCGACCGGGGAGCTGTTTTTT
CDR3aa: CASSTSGTPTGELFF

j_gene: TRBJ1-1
d_gene: NA
v_gene: TRBV5-4
abundance: NA
CDR3nt: TGTGCCAGCAGCCATGGAAAAGGGGGCACTGAAGCTTTCTTT
CDR3aa: CASSHGKGGTEAFF

j_gene: TRBJ2-1
d_gene: TRBD2
v_gene: TRBV7-8
abundance: NA
CDR3nt: TGTGCCAGCAGACATAGCGGGGGGGCCTCGGATGAGCAGTTCTTC
CDR3aa: CASRHSGGASDEQFF

j_gene: TRBJ2-1
d_gene: TRBD2
v_gene: TRBV25-1
abundance: NA
CDR3nt: TGTGCCAGCAGCAGTAGCGGGGGGGCCCTCGGCAATGAGCAGTTCTTC
CDR3aa: CASSSSGGALGNEQFF

j_gene: TRBJ1-6
d_gene: NA
v_gene: TRBV28
abundance: once
CDR3nt: TGTGCCAGCAGTGCGCCTGCGACACCATATAATTCACCCCTCCACTTT
CDR3aa: CASSAPATPYNSPLHF

j_gene: TRBJ2-1
d_gene: TRBD2
v_gene: TRBV7-3
abundance: few
CDR3nt: TGTGCCAGCAGCTTATATGGCGGGGGGGCTTTAGGGAATGAGCAGTTCTTC
CDR3aa: CASSLYGGGALGNEQFF

j_gene: TRBJ1-2
d_gene: NA
v_gene: TRBV6-1
abundance: NA
CDR3nt: TGTGCCAGCAGTGATTATCAGGGAACCCCTGGGGACTATGGCTACACCTTC
CDR3aa: CASSDYQGTPGDYGYTF

j_gene: TRBJ1-1
d_gene: NA
v_gene: TRBV5-4
abundance: NA
CDR3nt: TGTGCCAGCAGCTTAACGCCTTACTCTGAAGCTTTCTTT
CDR3aa: CASSLTPYSEAFF

j_gene: TRBJ1-4
d_gene: NA
v_gene: TRBV7-9
abundance: NA
CDR3nt: TGTGCCAGCAGCCTCCTCAGTCCCGGGAAGAATGAAAAACTGTTTTTT
CDR3aa: CASSLLSPGKNEKLFF

j_gene: TRBJ1-2
d_gene: NA
v_gene: TRBV6-5
abundance: NA
CDR3nt: TGTGCCAGCAGTTACGAAGGCAGAGGTGGCTACACCTTC
CDR3aa: CASSYEGRGGYTF

j_gene: TRBJ1-5
d_gene: NA
v_gene: TRBV5-1
abundance: NA
CDR3nt: TGCGCCAGCAGCTTAACCGCGGGGCGCAATCAGCCCCAGCATTTT
CDR3aa: CASSLTAGRNQPQHF

j_gene: TRBJ2-1
d_gene: NA
v_gene: TRBV7-7
abundance: NA
CDR3nt: TGTGCTAGCAGCTCATTAACAGGGAAAGCCAATGAGCAGTTCTTC
CDR3aa: CASSSLTGKANEQFF

j_gene: TRBJ2-2
d_gene: TRBD2
v_gene: TRBV7-9
abundance: NA
CDR3nt: TGTGCCAGCAGCCCCAGATTACCGACTAGCGGGGGGGCCGGGGAGCTGTTTTTT
CDR3aa: CASSPRLPTSGGAGELFF

j_gene: TRBJ1-1
d_gene: NA
v_gene: TRBV4-1
abundance: NA
CDR3nt: TGCGCCAGCAGCCACCCCATGGACTTCGCACGGGACACTGAAGCTTTCTTT
CDR3aa: CASSHPMDFARDTEAFF

j_gene: TRBJ2-1
d_gene: NA
v_gene: TRBV5-6
abundance: NA
CDR3nt: TGTGCCAGCAGCCTCGTTACGGCAGGAGTAGGAGGCAATGAGCAGTTCTTC
CDR3aa: CASSLVTAGVGGNEQFF

j_gene: TRBJ2-3
d_gene: NA
v_gene: TRBV5-1
abundance: NA
CDR3nt: TGCGCCAGCAGCTTGGGGACCTCGCGGGGCACAGATACGCAGTATTTT
CDR3aa: CASSLGTSRGTDTQYF

j_gene: TRBJ2-1
d_gene: NA
v_gene: TRBV7-9
abundance: NA
CDR3nt: TGTGCCAGCAGCCCGGACTACGACCTATACAATGAGCAGTTCTTC
CDR3aa: CASSPDYDLYNEQFF

j_gene: TRBJ1-4
d_gene: TRBD1
v_gene: TRBV11-2
abundance: NA
CDR3nt: TGTGCCAGCAGCTTTTGGACAGGGAATGAAAAACTGTTTTTT
CDR3aa: CASSFWTGNEKLFF

j_gene: TRBJ1-2
d_gene: NA
v_gene: TRBV6-4
abundance: NA
CDR3nt: TGTGCCAGCAGTCTCGGCGGTAACTATGGCTACACCTTC
CDR3aa: CASSLGGNYGYTF

j_gene: TRBJ1-2
d_gene: TRBD1
v_gene: TRBV5-4
abundance: NA
CDR3nt: TGTGCCAGCAGAACGGACAGGGTCTATGGCTACACCTTC
CDR3aa: CASRTDRVYGYTF

j_gene: TRBJ2-5
d_gene: NA
v_gene: TRBV4-3
abundance: NA
CDR3nt: TGCGCCAGCAGCCCAAGCTCGTACGGGGGTGGAGAGACCCAGTACTTC
CDR3aa: CASSPSSYGGGETQYF

j_gene: TRBJ1-5
d_gene: NA
v_gene: TRBV7-2
abundance: NA
CDR3nt: TGTGCCAGCAGCCCCTCCGGGGGACTGACTCAGCCCCAGCATTTT
CDR3aa: CASSPSGGLTQPQHF

j_gene: TRBJ2-2
d_gene: NA
v_gene: TRBV5-1
abundance: NA
CDR3nt: TGCGCCAGCAGCTATCAAGTGGACAGCGCCGGGGAGCTGTTTTTT
CDR3aa: CASSYQVDSAGELFF

j_gene: TRBJ1-2
d_gene: NA
v_gene: TRBV5-1
abundance: NA
CDR3nt: TGCGCCAGCAGCTTGGGGGGCGGTGGCTACACCTTC
CDR3aa: CASSLGGGGYTF

j_gene: TRBJ1-5
d_gene: NA
v_gene: TRBV28
abundance: NA
CDR3nt: TGTGCCAGCAGTTCCCTCGGGGGGCAGGGCGGACAGCCCCAGCATTTT
CDR3aa: CASSSLGGQGGQPQHF

j_gene: TRBJ1-1
d_gene: NA
v_gene: TRBV5-1
abundance: NA
CDR3nt: TGCGCCAGCAGCTTGTCTAGGGGGGGCACTGAAGCTTTCTTT
CDR3aa: CASSLSRGGTEAFF

j_gene: TRBJ1-2
d_gene: NA
v_gene: TRBV6-6
abundance: NA
CDR3nt: TGTGCCAGCAGTTTACCTCAGGCGTTAAACTATGGCTACACCTTC
CDR3aa: CASSLPQALNYGYTF

j_gene: TRBJ2-1
d_gene: NA
v_gene: TRBV7-2
abundance: once
CDR3nt: TGTGCCAGCAGCCCCCCAGTGGTTCTCTCGGGCAATGAGCAGTTCTTC
CDR3aa: CASSPPVVLSGNEQFF

j_gene: TRBJ2-2
d_gene: TRBD1
v_gene: TRBV11-3
abundance: NA
CDR3nt: TGTGCCAGCAGCCTCGACAGGGAGACCGGGGAGCTGTTTTTT
CDR3aa: CASSLDRETGELFF

j_gene: TRBJ2-6
d_gene: NA
v_gene: TRBV5-1
abundance: NA
CDR3nt: TGCGCCAGCAGCTTTCAGGACAGTATAATCTCTGGGGCCAACGTCCTGACTTTC
CDR3aa: CASSFQDSIISGANVLTF

j_gene: TRBJ2-3
d_gene: TRBD1
v_gene: TRBV2
abundance: NA
CDR3nt: TGTGCCAGCAGCCGACAGGGATCCACAGATACGCAGTATTTT
CDR3aa: CASSRQGSTDTQYF

j_gene: TRBJ1-2
d_gene: TRBD1
v_gene: TRBV6-1
abundance: NA
CDR3nt: TGTGCCAGCAGTAACCGGGACAGGGCCTATGGCTACACCTTC
CDR3aa: CASSNRDRAYGYTF